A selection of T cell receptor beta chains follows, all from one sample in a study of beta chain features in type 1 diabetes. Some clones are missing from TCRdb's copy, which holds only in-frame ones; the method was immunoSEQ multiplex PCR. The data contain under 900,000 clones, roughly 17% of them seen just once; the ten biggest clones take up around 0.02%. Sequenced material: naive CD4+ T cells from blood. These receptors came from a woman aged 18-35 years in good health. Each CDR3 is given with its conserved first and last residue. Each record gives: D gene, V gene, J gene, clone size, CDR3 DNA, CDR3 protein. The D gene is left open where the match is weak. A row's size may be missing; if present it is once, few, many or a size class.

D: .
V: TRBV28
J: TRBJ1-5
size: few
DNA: TGTGCCAGCCGGACTGTGAATCAGCCCCAGCATTTT
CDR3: CASRTVNQPQHF

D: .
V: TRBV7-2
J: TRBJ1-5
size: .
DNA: TGTGCCAGCAGCGCAAATGGAGGGTTAAGTCAGCCCCAGCATTTT
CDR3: CASSANGGLSQPQHF

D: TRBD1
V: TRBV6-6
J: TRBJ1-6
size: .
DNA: TGTGCCAGCAGCTTTTCAGGGGGCTTAAATTCACCCCTCCACTTT
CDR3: CASSFSGGLNSPLHF

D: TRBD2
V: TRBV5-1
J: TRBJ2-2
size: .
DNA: TGCGCCAGCAGCCGCGTTAGCGGGGGAAAAAAGGAGCTGTTTTTT
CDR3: CASSRVSGGKKELFF

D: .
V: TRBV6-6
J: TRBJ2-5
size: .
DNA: TGTGCCAGCAGTGATAATCCGGGGCAAGAGACCCAGTACTTC
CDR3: CASSDNPGQETQYF

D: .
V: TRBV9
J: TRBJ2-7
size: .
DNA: TGTGCCAGCAGCCCTCGGGACATTAGCTCCTACGAGCAGTACTTC
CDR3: CASSPRDISSYEQYF

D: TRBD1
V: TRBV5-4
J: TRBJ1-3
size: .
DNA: TGTGCCAGCAGCCAGACAGGGTATAGAAACACCATATATTTT
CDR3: CASSQTGYRNTIYF

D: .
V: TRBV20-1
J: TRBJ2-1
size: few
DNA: TGCAGTGCTAGCTTCTACAATGAGCAGTTCTTC
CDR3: CSASFYNEQFF

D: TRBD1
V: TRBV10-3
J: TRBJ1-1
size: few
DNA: TGTGCCATCAGCCGACAGGGCGGTGGCGACACTGAAGCTTTCTTT
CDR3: CAISRQGGGDTEAFF

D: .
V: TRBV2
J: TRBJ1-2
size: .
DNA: TGTGCCAGCAGTGAACGGCCACTACACTATGGCTACACCTTC
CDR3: CASSERPLHYGYTF

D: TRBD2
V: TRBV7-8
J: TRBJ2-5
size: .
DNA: TGTGCCAGCAGCACTAGCGGGAGCGGGACCCAGTACTTC
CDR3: CASSTSGSGTQYF

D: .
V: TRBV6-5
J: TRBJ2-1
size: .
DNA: TGTGCCAGCAGTTACTCATCTTCGTCCCACAATGAGCAGTTCTTC
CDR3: CASSYSSSSHNEQFF

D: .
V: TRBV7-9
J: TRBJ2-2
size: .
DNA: TGTGCCAGCAGCGAAATTGGACTCCCACTGAACACCGGGGAGCTGTTTTTT
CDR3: CASSEIGLPLNTGELFF